Below, 32 T cell receptor beta chains from the same sample are listed, as sequenced in a study of shared clonotypes between healthy human individuals. Measured with immunoSEQ multiplex PCR; TCRdb has only the in-frame clones, and not every one. This table holds approximately 500,000 clones, about 85% found once. The sample comprised PBMCs. Source of these receptors: a woman aged 35 to 49 in good health. Some clones in this sample may be carry-over from other donors' samples.

The chain carries TRBV15 and TRBJ1-5; a weak D match, TRBD1 (5 bases). V was shortened by 9 bases and J by 2 bases, with 20 bases between the two germline ends. The CDR3 is 16 amino acids. Germline CDR1 is LNHNV and CDR2 is YYDKDF (reference sequence). DNA of the CDR3: TGTGCCACTCGCTGGGACTCCGGAGGGGGCAATCAGCCCCAGCATTTT. Translated, it gives CATRWDSGGGNQPQHF.

The V call is TRBV19, the J call TRBJ2-2; TRBD2 aligns across 11 bases. The germline gives CDR1 LNHDA, CDR2 SQIVND (reference sequence). V dropped 7 bases and J dropped 6; count of bases not matched to a gene: 10. This CDR3 has 16 residues. The CDR3 loop reads CASTPGSSGRAGELFF. CDR3 bases: TGTGCCAGTACCCCGGGAAGTAGCGGGAGGGCCGGGGAGCTGTTTTTT.

The chain combines TRBV5-1 with TRBJ2-3, with 10 bases that match TRBD1. Germline V CDR1 and CDR2: SGHRS, YFSETQ. The CDR3 is made up of 19 amino acids. Trimming removed 0 bases from V and 3 bases from J; junction bases left unmatched: 13. CDR3 DNA sequence: TGCGCCAGCAGCTTGGGAGAAGGGACAGGGGTTGGGAGTACAGATACGCAGTATTTT. Protein product: CASSLGEGTGVGSTDTQYF.

This clone was detected once. The chain employs TRBV4-2 and TRBJ2-3; tentatively, D is TRBD2 (6 bases). The ends were cut back, 8 bases at V and 2 bases at J, with 17 bases in the middle. The CDR3 totals 15 residues. Germline V CDR1 and CDR2: LGHNA, YNFKEQ. The CDR3 DNA reads as TGTGCCAGCTCTAGCCAGGCGGGAATCACAGATACGCAGTATTTT. Residues: CASSSQAGITDTQYF.

About this clone: This may be a read error, as it is one base from a much larger clone. The gene calls are TRBV9 and TRBJ2-7, with TRBD2 identical over 9 bases. The CDR3 totals 14 residues. The V and J ends lost 4 bases and 5 bases, in that order; junction bases with no gene match: 7. CDR1 and CDR2 from the germline V gene are SGDLS and YYNGEE. The CDR3 coding sequence is TGTGCCAGCAGCAGGACTAGCGTGAGCCACGAGCAGTACTTC. Its protein product is CASSRTSVSHEQYF. The full variable domain, rest sourced from reference TRBV9 and TRBJ2-7, is DSGVTQTPKHLITATGQRVTLRCSPRSGDLSVYWYQQSLDQGLQFLIQYYNGEERAKGNILERFSAQQFPDLHSELNLSSLELGDSALYFCASSRTSVSHEQYFGPGTRLTVT.

V and J are TRBV18 and TRBJ1-5, with a possible D match to TRBD1 (5 bases). This CDR3 contains 14 residues. V was shortened by 2 bases and J by 3 bases, with 8 bases between the two germline ends. Germline V gives CDR1 KGHSH, CDR2 LQKENI. The CDR3 bases are TGTGCCAGCTCACCAGCAGGGAACAATCAGCCCCAGCATTTT. Its translation: CASSPAGNNQPQHF.

With regard to this clone: Since a far larger clone is one base different, this is likely a read error. The chain employs TRBV29-1 and TRBJ2-7; D unclear. This CDR3 is built from 12 residues. Germline lookup yields CDR1 SQVTM and CDR2 ANQGSEA. CDR3 DNA sequence: TGCAGCGTTGGGAGTGGTGGGCACGAGAAGTACTTC. Translation gives CSVGSGGHEKYF.

The rearrangement joins TRBV18 to TRBJ1-2; D uncertain. The CDR3 is made up of 15 amino acids. V lost 1 base and J 0 bases, leaving 9 bases between the germline ends. Germline-derived CDR1 and CDR2 are KGHSH and LQKENI. CDR3 in amino acids: CASSPLAGTNYGYTF. For the CDR3, the DNA is TGTGCCAGCTCACCACTAGCCGGAACTAACTATGGCTACACCTTC.

This chain uses TRBV7-9 with TRBJ2-7; 7 positions match TRBD2. CDR1 is SEHNR, CDR2 FQNEAQ, per germline (reference sequence). The J segment lost 2 bases and the V segment lost 3 bases, leaving 4 bases of the junction unmatched. The CDR3 covers 14 residues. The CDR3 coding sequence is TGTGCCAGCAGCTTTAGCGGGTTAGCCTACGAGCAGTACTTC. The encoded protein is CASSFSGLAYEQYF.

This clone was recorded a few times. The likely explanation is a read error, given a far larger clone one base away. This rearrangement joins TRBV30 to TRBJ1-3; D is unresolved. The CDR3 runs 13 residues. In germline, CDR1 is GTSNPN, CDR2 SVGIG (reference sequence). CDR3 DNA: TGTGCCTGGCACATATTCTCTGTAAACACCATATATTTT. Translation: CAWHIFSVNTIYF.

The rearrangement joins TRBV29-1 to TRBJ1-1; 11 positions agree with TRBD1. The CDR3 covers 14 residues. The junction had 10 bases not matched to a gene; V was cut back by 5 bases and J by 8 bases. CDR1 SQVTM and CDR2 ANQGSEA come from the germline V gene. The CDR3 reads CSVSAGTGGTEAFF. The CDR3 DNA sequence: TGCAGCGTTAGCGCCGGGACAGGGGGGACCGAAGCTTTCTTT. The full variable domain, completed using reference TRBV29-1 and TRBJ1-1, is SAVISQKPSRDICQRGTSLTIQCQVDSQVTMMFWYRQQPGQSLTLIATANQGSEATYESGFVIDKFPISRPNLTFSTLTVSNMSPEDSSIYLCSVSAGTGGTEAFFGQGTRLTVV.

The chain combines TRBV10-2 with TRBJ2-7; no definite D call. The V gene's germline CDR1 is WSHSY and CDR2 SAAADI. This CDR3 is built from 16 residues. V gave up 6 bases and J gave up 5 bases, with 23 bases separating them. The CDR3 bases are TGCGCCAGCAGGGCGTTTGCGTCCCAAGGATCCGACGAGCAGTACTTC. Translation: CASRAFASQGSDEQYF.

The V call is TRBV27, the J call TRBJ1-5, with D possibly matching TRBD1 (5 bases). The CDR3 loop spans 15 amino acids. The germline V gene has CDR1 MNHEY and CDR2 SMNVEV (reference sequence). V lost 4 bases and J lost 5, with 15 bases in between. The CDR3 sequence: CASSSSRVGDQPQHF. CDR3 nucleotide sequence: TGTGCCAGCAGTTCAAGCCGGGTAGGGGATCAGCCCCAGCATTTT.

V is TRBV29-1 and J is TRBJ2-7; 7 bases map to TRBD2. CDR3 length: 12 amino acids. Germline assignment: CDR1 SQVTM and CDR2 ANQGSEA. V shed 4 bases and J 2 bases; nucleotides not matched to a gene: 2. CDR3 bases: TGCAGCGTTGGACTAGCAGCCTACGAGCAGTACTTC. Protein: CSVGLAAYEQYF.

This chain joins TRBV18 and TRBJ1-1; the D is unclear. The CDR3 has 12 residues. Trimming removed 3 bases at V and 10 bases at J, with 12 bases between. CDR1 is KGHSH and CDR2 is LQKENI in the germline V gene. The CDR3 sequence: CASSPFGGAAFF. In DNA, the CDR3 is TGTGCCAGCTCACCCTTTGGTGGTGCAGCTTTCTTT.

With respect to this clone: The sample holds other DNA sequences that translate to the same CDR3. This rearrangement joins TRBV18 to TRBJ2-2; D call uncertain. The length of the CDR3 is 14 residues. Trimming took off 0 bases at V and 2 bases at J, with 4 bases between the two ends. Germline V gives CDR1 KGHSH, CDR2 LQKENI. DNA for the CDR3: TGTGCCAGCTCACCACCCGGAAACACCGGGGAGCTGTTTTTT. Residues: CASSPPGNTGELFF.

The V call is TRBV9, the J call TRBJ2-1; 9 bases align to TRBD1. Trimming took 4 bases from V and 2 from J; bases not matched to a gene: 4. CDR3 length: 15 residues. Germline V gene data show CDR1 as SGDLS and CDR2 as YYNGEE. The CDR3 DNA follows: TGTGCCAGCAGCATTACAGGGGGCCCCTACAATGAGCAGTTCTTC. Translation: CASSITGGPYNEQFF.

The genes are TRBV2 and TRBJ2-7; no clear D. The CDR3 runs to 11 residues. The V end was cut by 3 bases, the J end by 3 bases, with 3 bases between. The V gene's germline CDR1 is SNHLY and CDR2 FYNNEI. In DNA form, the CDR3 reads TGTGCCAGCAGTGACAGCTACGAGCAGTACTTC. It specifies CASSDSYEQYF. Combining the CDR3 with reference TRBV2 and TRBJ2-7 gives the whole variable domain EPEVTQTPSHQVTQMGQEVILRCVPISNHLYFYWYRQILGQKVEFLVSFYNNEISEKSEIFDDQFSVERPDGSNFTLKIRSTKLEDSAMYFCASSDSYEQYFGPGTRLTVT.

V gene TRBV5-6 combines with J gene TRBJ2-7, with a weak D call TRBD1 (5 bases). Germline V gives CDR1 SGHDT, CDR2 YYEEEE. The CDR3 length is 14 residues. V was trimmed by 0 bases and J by 2 bases, leaving 9 bases between them. The DNA for the CDR3 is TGTGCCAGCAGCTTGGCCTCAGGGACCTACGAGCAGTACTTC. Its translation is CASSLASGTYEQYF.

The rearrangement uses TRBV9 and TRBJ2-2; D not resolved. V was cut by 0 bases and J by 6 bases, with 6 bases left in between. This CDR3 has 13 residues. The germline V gene encodes CDR1 SGDLS and CDR2 YYNGEE. The CDR3 DNA follows: TGTGCCAGCAGCGTAGGTTGGGCCGGGGAGCTGTTTTTT. Amino acids: CASSVGWAGELFF.

This clone was seen a single time. The rearrangement links TRBV30 to TRBJ1-5; 8 nucleotides line up with TRBD1. This CDR3 comprises 15 residues. Germline-derived CDR1 and CDR2 are GTSNPN and SVGIG (reference sequence). V shed 5 bases, J shed 3 bases, and the junction held 9 bases outside the gene matches. The CDR3 sequence: CAWAPRTGNNQPQHF. Here the CDR3 DNA reads TGTGCCTGGGCCCCCCGGACAGGGAACAATCAGCCCCAGCATTTT.

This clone was picked up many times. Other DNA sequences in this sample translate to the same CDR3. This chain joins TRBV27 and TRBJ2-1, with 9 bases identical to TRBD2. With 5 bases clipped from V and 3 bases from J, the junction kept 14 bases outside the gene matches. The germline V gene encodes CDR1 MNHEY and CDR2 SMNVEV (reference sequence). CDR3 size: 18 residues. CDR3 residues: CASSPLGTSRPYYNEQFF. In DNA, the CDR3 is TGTGCCAGCAGTCCTCTCGGGACTAGCCGACCTTACTACAATGAGCAGTTCTTC.

V is TRBV7-2 and J is TRBJ1-3; 8 bases fit TRBD1. The CDR3 covers 15 residues. With V trimmed by 5 bases and J by 2 bases, 5 bases remained unmatched. The germline V gene has CDR1 SGHTA and CDR2 FQGNSA. The CDR3, as DNA: TGTGCCAGCAGCCCGGACAGGGCCGCTGGAAACACCATATATTTT. This encodes CASSPDRAAGNTIYF.

The DNA of the CDR3 is TGTGCCACCAGCAGAGCCGGGACAATTACCTACGAGCAGTACTTC. Its translation: CATSRAGTITYEQYF. The V and J genes are TRBV15 and TRBJ2-7; weak D call: TRBD1 (6 bases). The V end lost 1 base, the J end lost 2 bases, and 12 bases lay between the germline ends. CDR3 size: 15 residues. The germline V gene has CDR1 LNHNV and CDR2 YYDKDF (reference sequence).

The chain uses TRBV10-2 and TRBJ2-7; the match to TRBD1 covers 10 bases. In germline, CDR1 is WSHSY, CDR2 SAAADI. Trimming at V came to 0 bases and at J to 6 bases, leaving 5 bases not matched to a gene. This CDR3 region has 15 residues. The chain's CDR3 is CASSESDRGRPEQYF. The CDR3 DNA is TGCGCCAGCAGTGAGTCCGACAGGGGGCGCCCCGAGCAGTACTTC.

J is TRBJ2-1 and V is TRBV28; D is perhaps TRBD1 or TRBD2 (6 bases each). V was cut by 2 bases and J by 1 base, with 12 bases left in between. This CDR3 is 16 amino acids long. In germline, CDR1 is MDHEN, CDR2 SYDVKM. The chain's CDR3 is CASSLRGGTSYNEQFF. The CDR3 nucleotides are TGTGCCAGCAGTTTAAGGGGCGGGACATCCTACAATGAGCAGTTCTTC. The variable domain in full, completed from reference TRBV28 and TRBJ2-1, reads DVKVTQSSRYLVKRTGEKVFLECVQDMDHENMFWYRQDPGLGLRLIYFSYDVKMKEKGDIPEGYSVSREKKERFSLILESASTNQTSMYLCASSLRGGTSYNEQFFGPGTRLTVL.

This clone showed up just once. The rearrangement uses TRBV11-3 and TRBJ2-3; D remains unclear. This CDR3 has 14 amino acids. The germline V gene has CDR1 SGHNT and CDR2 YENEEA. Trimming stripped 1 base from V and 8 bases from J, with 13 bases between. In nucleotides, the CDR3 is TGTGCCAGCAGCTTAGCCCGATTTGGCGGTACGCAGTATTTT. Translated: CASSLARFGGTQYF. The complete variable domain, with remaining parts taken from reference TRBV11-3 and TRBJ2-3, reads EAGVVQSPRYKIIEKKQPVAFWCNPISGHNTLYWYLQNLGQGPELLIRYENEEAVDDSQLPKDRFSAERLKGVDSTLKIQPAELGDSAVYLCASSLARFGGTQYFGPGTRLTVL.

This chain uses TRBV21-1 with TRBJ2-7; TRBD2, as called in the table, went unchecked against the DNA. TRBV21-1 corresponds to a pseudogene. The CDR3 spans 15 residues. CDR3 coding DNA: TGTGCCAGCAGCAAAGGGGAGGGAGTGGACTACGAGCAGTACTTC. Its translation: CASSKGEGVDYEQYF.

Turning to this clone: One end of the junction varies from germline; a read error may be responsible. This rearrangement joins TRBV4-1 to TRBJ2-7; tentatively, D is TRBD1 (5 bases). The V gene's germline CDR1 is MGHRA and CDR2 YSYEKL. The CDR3 loop spans 13 amino acids. The CDR3 protein is CASSPQEHRAVRF. The CDR3 nucleotides are TGCGCCAGCAGCCCACAGGAACATCGAGCAGTCCGCTTC.

Of note for this clone: Its ends do not fully match the called genes, so a read error is possible. The chain employs TRBV6-6 and TRBJ2-1; TRBD1 agrees at 8 bases. Germline values: CDR1 MNHNY, CDR2 SVGAGI (reference sequence). This CDR3 comprises 14 residues. CDR3 coding DNA: TGTGCCAGCCGTTACCGGACAGGGTACAATGAGCAGTTCTTC. This codes for CASRYRTGYNEQFF.

J is TRBJ2-1 and V is TRBV5-4; 13 bases are a match to TRBD2. The germline gives CDR1 SGHNT, CDR2 YYREEE (reference sequence). V shed 3 bases and J 8 bases; nucleotides not matched to a gene: 5. This CDR3 contains 15 residues. The CDR3 DNA sequence: TGTGCCAGCAGCTGGAGGACTAGCGGGAGTGATGAGCAGTTCTTC. Protein: CASSWRTSGSDEQFF.

The chain has TRBV6-5 and TRBJ2-7; 8 bases are a match to TRBD1. Germline values: CDR1 MNHEY, CDR2 SVGAGI. With V trimmed by 0 bases and J by 5 bases, 6 bases remained unmatched. The CDR3 loop spans 15 amino acids. CDR3 residues: CASSYSRDRIHEQYF. Here the CDR3 DNA reads TGTGCCAGCAGTTACTCAAGGGACAGGATCCACGAGCAGTACTTC.